This is a list of T cell receptor beta chains from one sample in a study of cytotoxic CD8 clonotypes in ibrutinib-treated CLL. Profiling relied on immunoSEQ multiplex PCR, and the TCRdb table lists in-frame clones only, not all of them. In the table there are 160,000 or so clones, approximately 80% of which are singletons. The sample in question was PBMCs, obtained after 24 months of ibrutinib treatment. Every receptor here comes from a human donor with chronic lymphocytic leukemia. The CDR3 runs from the conserved cysteine through the conserved F or W. The D gene is left open where the match is weak. Expanded clones get a size class; other rows say once, few or many, or leave the size out.

J gene: TRBJ1-1; clone size: NA; D gene: TRBD1; V gene: TRBV7-3; CDR3 DNA: TGTGCCAGCAGCCCTAGGACAGGGATGAACACTGAAGCTTTCTTT; CDR3 protein: CASSPRTGMNTEAFF
J gene: TRBJ2-3; clone size: once; D gene: TRBD1; V gene: TRBV11-2; CDR3 DNA: TGTGCCAGCAGCCCGGACAGGGGGGATACGCAGTATTTT; CDR3 protein: CASSPDRGDTQYF
J gene: TRBJ2-7; clone size: once; D gene: TRBD1; V gene: TRBV6-5; CDR3 DNA: TGTGCCAGCAGTAACAGGGGGCGCGGGTACGAGCAGTACTTC; CDR3 protein: CASSNRGRGYEQYF
J gene: TRBJ1-5; clone size: NA; D gene: NA; V gene: TRBV7-9; CDR3 DNA: TGTGCCAGCACCTCGGGGGCGCGAGGCAATCAGCCCCAGCATTTT; CDR3 protein: CASTSGARGNQPQHF
J gene: TRBJ1-2; clone size: NA; D gene: NA; V gene: TRBV27; CDR3 DNA: TGTGCCAGCAAGGTTGAGGGGGTCATGGGCTATGGCTACACCTTC; CDR3 protein: CASKVEGVMGYGYTF
J gene: TRBJ1-1; clone size: NA; D gene: NA; V gene: TRBV5-6; CDR3 DNA: TGTGCCAGCAGCTTTGGGCCGGCAATGAACACTGAAGCTTTCTTT; CDR3 protein: CASSFGPAMNTEAFF
J gene: TRBJ2-1; clone size: NA; D gene: NA; V gene: TRBV9; CDR3 DNA: TGTGCCAGCAGCCCCCGATTCCCGGGAAGCTCCTACAATGAGCAGTTCTTC; CDR3 protein: CASSPRFPGSSYNEQFF
J gene: TRBJ1-2; clone size: NA; D gene: NA; V gene: TRBV28; CDR3 DNA: TGTGCCAGCAGCGGCGTCAGGGTATTAGGGAGGGGCTACACCTTC; CDR3 protein: CASSGVRVLGRGYTF
J gene: TRBJ2-1; clone size: NA; D gene: NA; V gene: TRBV4-3; CDR3 DNA: TGCGCCAGCAGCCAAGATAGTCGAGCGGTGAGGGGGGCATGGCAGTTCTTC; CDR3 protein: CASSQDSRAVRGAWQFF
J gene: TRBJ1-1; clone size: NA; D gene: TRBD1; V gene: TRBV18; CDR3 DNA: TGTGCCAGCTCACGGACAGGACTCACTGAAGCTTTCTTT; CDR3 protein: CASSRTGLTEAFF
J gene: TRBJ1-5; clone size: NA; D gene: TRBD1; V gene: TRBV6-6; CDR3 DNA: TGTGCCAGCAGACGGACAGGGGGCGATCAGCCCCAGCATTTT; CDR3 protein: CASRRTGGDQPQHF
J gene: TRBJ1-4; clone size: once; D gene: TRBD1; V gene: TRBV25-1; CDR3 DNA: TGTGCCAGCAGTGAAGACAGGGGTGCAACTAATGAAAAACTGTTTTTT; CDR3 protein: CASSEDRGATNEKLFF
J gene: TRBJ2-3; clone size: NA; D gene: TRBD2; V gene: TRBV4-2; CDR3 DNA: TGTGCCAGCAGCCAAGAACCTAGCGGGGGTGGTAGCACAGATACGCAGTATTTT; CDR3 protein: CASSQEPSGGGSTDTQYF
J gene: TRBJ2-1; clone size: NA; D gene: NA; V gene: TRBV18; CDR3 DNA: TGTGCCAGCTCACCTTGGACTCCCCTTAACGTCGATGAGCAGTTCTTC; CDR3 protein: CASSPWTPLNVDEQFF
J gene: TRBJ2-7; clone size: NA; D gene: NA; V gene: TRBV15; CDR3 DNA: TGTGCCACCAGCAGAGATTGGTCTAGCGTATCCTACGAGCAGTACTTC; CDR3 protein: CATSRDWSSVSYEQYF
J gene: TRBJ2-3; clone size: NA; D gene: NA; V gene: TRBV6-6; CDR3 DNA: TGTGCCAGCAGTCGCCGGATTACAGGGTCCCCAGATACGCAGTATTTT; CDR3 protein: CASSRRITGSPDTQYF
J gene: TRBJ2-7; clone size: NA; D gene: NA; V gene: TRBV9; CDR3 DNA: TGTGCCAGCAGCGTAGCTCCTGCCGGGACGGGCTCCTACGAGCAGTACTTC; CDR3 protein: CASSVAPAGTGSYEQYF
J gene: TRBJ2-5; clone size: NA; D gene: NA; V gene: TRBV7-2; CDR3 DNA: TGTGCCAGCAGCTTAGTACCAGGGAGTGAGACCCAGTACTTC; CDR3 protein: CASSLVPGSETQYF
J gene: TRBJ1-5; clone size: few; D gene: NA; V gene: TRBV29-1; CDR3 DNA: TGCAGCGTCTGGCAGAGCAATCAGCCCCAGCATTTT; CDR3 protein: CSVWQSNQPQHF
J gene: TRBJ1-1; clone size: once; D gene: NA; V gene: TRBV19; CDR3 DNA: TGTGCCAGTACCATGAACACTGAAGCTTTCTTT; CDR3 protein: CASTMNTEAFF
J gene: TRBJ2-7; clone size: NA; D gene: NA; V gene: TRBV7-9; CDR3 DNA: TGTGCCAGCAGCTTAGTTAGAAGCCCCAACGAGCAGTACTTC; CDR3 protein: CASSLVRSPNEQYF
J gene: TRBJ2-7; clone size: NA; D gene: NA; V gene: TRBV11-3; CDR3 DNA: TGTGCCAGCAGCTGGGTCCTTGAGTGCGAGCAGTACTTC; CDR3 protein: CASSWVLECEQYF
J gene: TRBJ1-4; clone size: NA; D gene: NA; V gene: TRBV9; CDR3 DNA: TGTGCCAGCGCCCGGACTGTCCCCGATGGGAAACTGTTTTTT; CDR3 protein: CASARTVPDGKLFF
J gene: TRBJ2-7; clone size: once; D gene: NA; V gene: TRBV27; CDR3 DNA: TGTGCCAGCAGTTGGACCTTCGACAGTCTCTACGAGCAGTACTTC; CDR3 protein: CASSWTFDSLYEQYF
J gene: TRBJ2-3; clone size: NA; D gene: TRBD1; V gene: TRBV29-1; CDR3 DNA: TGCAGCTTACCGGGACAGGGGGCCGGAGATACGCAGTATTTT; CDR3 protein: CSLPGQGAGDTQYF
J gene: TRBJ1-1; clone size: NA; D gene: NA; V gene: TRBV2; CDR3 DNA: TGTGCCAGCAGGCCGACAGAGAGGGGTGAAGCTTTCTTT; CDR3 protein: CASRPTERGEAFF
J gene: TRBJ2-7; clone size: NA; D gene: NA; V gene: TRBV6-5; CDR3 DNA: TGTGCCAGCAGTTATGTGCTACAAAGTCCCTACGAGCAGTACTTC; CDR3 protein: CASSYVLQSPYEQYF
J gene: TRBJ1-5; clone size: NA; D gene: TRBD1; V gene: TRBV5-1; CDR3 DNA: TGCGCCAGCAGCCGGACAGGGGTCGGTAATCAGCCCCAGCATTTT; CDR3 protein: CASSRTGVGNQPQHF
J gene: TRBJ2-7; clone size: NA; D gene: TRBD1; V gene: TRBV19; CDR3 DNA: TGTGCCAGTAGTGAGAGGACAGGCTACGAGCAGTACTTC; CDR3 protein: CASSERTGYEQYF
J gene: TRBJ1-6; clone size: NA; D gene: NA; V gene: TRBV18; CDR3 DNA: TGTGCCAGCTCACCTGCCCAGGGACAATCACCCCTCCACTTT; CDR3 protein: CASSPAQGQSPLHF
J gene: TRBJ2-5; clone size: NA; D gene: TRBD1; V gene: TRBV6-6; CDR3 DNA: TGTGCCAGCAGTCCCGGGGGGACAGGGTTACCAGAGACCCAGTACTTC; CDR3 protein: CASSPGGTGLPETQYF
J gene: TRBJ1-2; clone size: NA; D gene: NA; V gene: TRBV14; CDR3 DNA: TGTGCCAGCAGCCAAGTTCGCAATCCGTATGGCTACACCTTC; CDR3 protein: CASSQVRNPYGYTF
J gene: TRBJ2-3; clone size: NA; D gene: TRBD2; V gene: TRBV5-8; CDR3 DNA: TGTGCCAGCAGCTTGGAGTCTGTGGCGGGAGGGCGCCCAGATACGCAGTATTTT; CDR3 protein: CASSLESVAGGRPDTQYF
J gene: TRBJ2-7; clone size: once; D gene: NA; V gene: TRBV4-3; CDR3 DNA: TGCGCCAGCAGCCAAGTTCCGAGACAGGACTACGAGCAGTACTTC; CDR3 protein: CASSQVPRQDYEQYF
J gene: TRBJ1-1; clone size: few; D gene: NA; V gene: TRBV29-1; CDR3 DNA: TGCAGCACCACCCATATGAACACTGAAGCTTTCTTT; CDR3 protein: CSTTHMNTEAFF
J gene: TRBJ1-5; clone size: NA; D gene: TRBD1; V gene: TRBV30; CDR3 DNA: TGTGCCTGGAGGACACGGGACAGGTATAGCAATCAGCCCCAGCATTTT; CDR3 protein: CAWRTRDRYSNQPQHF
J gene: TRBJ2-7; clone size: NA; D gene: NA; V gene: TRBV29-1; CDR3 DNA: TGCAGCGTCTGGGAGGGGACACCGTGGAACGAGCAGTACTTC; CDR3 protein: CSVWEGTPWNEQYF
J gene: TRBJ2-2; clone size: few; D gene: NA; V gene: TRBV7-3; CDR3 DNA: TGTGCCAGCAGCGACATAGGCACCGGGGAGCTGTTTTTT; CDR3 protein: CASSDIGTGELFF
J gene: TRBJ2-1; clone size: NA; D gene: NA; V gene: TRBV11-1; CDR3 DNA: TGTGCCAGCAGCCCGGGACGAAGTGAGCAGTTCTTC; CDR3 protein: CASSPGRSEQFF
J gene: TRBJ1-5; clone size: NA; D gene: TRBD1; V gene: TRBV28; CDR3 DNA: TGTGCCAGCAGTTTAGACTTGACCCGGGACAGGGTTCAGCCCCAGCATTTT; CDR3 protein: CASSLDLTRDRVQPQHF
J gene: TRBJ1-4; clone size: NA; D gene: NA; V gene: TRBV5-1; CDR3 DNA: TGCGCCAGCGCCCTCCAGACTAATGAAAAACTGTTTTTT; CDR3 protein: CASALQTNEKLFF
J gene: TRBJ2-4; clone size: NA; D gene: NA; V gene: TRBV7-2; CDR3 DNA: TGTGCCAGCAGCTTATATTTTTGGGTTGACTTAGCCAAAAACATTCAGTACTTC; CDR3 protein: CASSLYFWVDLAKNIQYF
J gene: TRBJ2-7; clone size: few; D gene: NA; V gene: TRBV7-8; CDR3 DNA: TGTGCCAGCAGTGACTCAGGGGCTGTTACCCCCTCCTACGAGCAGTACTTC; CDR3 protein: CASSDSGAVTPSYEQYF
J gene: TRBJ2-4; clone size: few; D gene: TRBD1; V gene: TRBV11-2; CDR3 DNA: TGTGCCAGCAGCCCATTACAGGGGCGTAGCATTCAGTACTTC; CDR3 protein: CASSPLQGRSIQYF
J gene: TRBJ1-6; clone size: few; D gene: TRBD1; V gene: TRBV7-9; CDR3 DNA: TGTGCCAGCAGCCCACCGGGACAGCGCTCCTATAATTCACCCCTCCACTTT; CDR3 protein: CASSPPGQRSYNSPLHF
J gene: TRBJ2-1; clone size: NA; D gene: TRBD2; V gene: TRBV5-8; CDR3 DNA: TGTGCCAGCCCGGGCGGCGGGAGCTTTTACAATGAGCAGTTCTTC; CDR3 protein: CASPGGGSFYNEQFF
J gene: TRBJ2-7; clone size: NA; D gene: TRBD2; V gene: TRBV28; CDR3 DNA: TGTGCCAGCAGTTTTACATGGTACGGGACTAGCGCCGCAAAGATCTACGAGCAGTACTTC; CDR3 protein: CASSFTWYGTSAAKIYEQYF
J gene: TRBJ2-2; clone size: NA; D gene: TRBD1; V gene: TRBV6-1; CDR3 DNA: TGTGCCAGCAGGCCGGACAGGAGCACCGGGGAGCTGTTTTTT; CDR3 protein: CASRPDRSTGELFF
J gene: TRBJ2-7; clone size: NA; D gene: NA; V gene: TRBV12-5; CDR3 DNA: TGTGCTAGTGGTTTGGAAAAGCGATCCGGGACCCCCTACGAGCAGTACTTC; CDR3 protein: CASGLEKRSGTPYEQYF
J gene: TRBJ1-2; clone size: NA; D gene: NA; V gene: TRBV4-1; CDR3 DNA: TGCGCCAGCAGCCGGGCGACAGGACTAGGCTACACCTTC; CDR3 protein: CASSRATGLGYTF
J gene: TRBJ1-6; clone size: NA; D gene: NA; V gene: TRBV19; CDR3 DNA: TGTGCCAGTAGTATAGAGGGGTGGCGTTCACCCCTCCACTTT; CDR3 protein: CASSIEGWRSPLHF
J gene: TRBJ2-4; clone size: NA; D gene: NA; V gene: TRBV2; CDR3 DNA: TGTGCCAGCAGCGAGGGGTTAGCCAAAAACATTCAGTACTTC; CDR3 protein: CASSEGLAKNIQYF
J gene: TRBJ1-2; clone size: NA; D gene: NA; V gene: TRBV7-9; CDR3 DNA: TGTGCCAGCAGCGACCGGGGCAGGGGTCTCAACTATGGCTACACCTTC; CDR3 protein: CASSDRGRGLNYGYTF